This T cell receptor beta chain originates from a study of blood T cell repertoires in COVID-19 (dated by TCRdb to the early 2020s). Regarding the study in general: Collaborator samples came from the United States, Italy and Spain and covered acute and convalescent phases of COVID-19. Samples were obtained from the ongoing ImmuneRACE study (first 160 participants) and from roughly 1,300 subjects provided by 6 global collaborators. The repertoires were released in a freely available public database intended as a resource for research on the immune response to SARS-CoV-2. Sample metadata almost always included a de-identified subject ID, COVID-19 status, age in years and sex. The material from the prospective study consisted of cDNA or gDNA derived from T cells, B-cell-depleted T cells, or PBMCs. Where available, HLA class I and class II types were obtained from metadata supplied by the sample provider rather than from assay-based typing. Subjects who had been exposed to COVID-19, were actively infected with it, or had recovered from it provided the deeply sampled blood TCRbeta repertoires that made up the dataset. Results and caveats for the whole study, not just this receptor: The quantity of clinical and demographic metadata differed by source and by participant and was supplied without curation.

Each collaborating institution followed its own protocols to collect whole blood in K2EDTA tubes. Collaborator samples were shipped for TCRbeta analysis as frozen whole blood, isolated PBMCs, or DNA extracted from either sample type. Details on this clone: No cognate antigen has been identified for it. Per-base qualities were not stored, and no clone one base away is much larger.

TCRbeta CDR3 regions were amplified from genomic DNA using the immunoSEQ Assay, a bias-controlled multiplex PCR. On the study's bioinformatics: The number of nucleated cells in each sample was estimated from the amplification of reference gene primers within the assay. Sequence reads were collapsed and filtered to measure the absolute abundance of every unique TCRbeta CDR3 rearrangement. For each sample, productive Simpson clonality was calculated as the square root of Simpson's diversity index across productive rearrangements. The table comes from immuneACCESS by way of TCRdb, which keeps in-frame sequences with V and J called. Part of the clones is missing from these tables; in studies checked, under half for an unresolved V gene and the rest for unknown reasons. Clone size and V and J calls were adopted from that table, with D and trimming inferred from the DNA. The sample table holds 68,000 or so clones, of which more than 70% were seen once. Around 2.7% of the sample lies in the top ten.

Sequenced sample: peripheral blood. This TCR came from a man aged 65 to 79 with active or convalescent COVID-19.

The CDR3 amino acid sequence is: CASSFHRTNEKLFF. The bases are TGTGCCAGCAGCTTTCATCGGACTAATGAAAAACTGTTTTTT. The chain employs TRBV5-8 and TRBJ1-4; the D gene cannot be named for sure. V is cut by 2 bases and J by 2 bases, and the space between the germline ends is 7 bases. According to the germline V gene, CDR1 reads SGHTS and CDR2 reads YDEGEE. The CDR3 covers 14 residues, taking in both the cysteine and the phenylalanine. The DNA shown is the 42-base CDR3, in frame from base 1.